Presented here are 27 T cell receptor beta chains from one specimen sequenced in a study of cytomegalovirus exposure and HLA in healthy donors. Here immunoSEQ multiplex PCR was the method, and the copy in TCRdb shows in-frame clones only, minus some. The sample has some 45,000 clones; around 94% are singletons. Specimen: PBMCs. All receptors derive from a woman under 30 in good health and CMV-seropositive.

This chain links TRBV6-5 with TRBJ1-1, with no clear D. This CDR3 is built from 14 residues. The germline V and J ends were trimmed by 0 bases and 1 base, with 6 bases remaining between them. Germline V gene lookup returns CDR1 MNHEY and CDR2 SVGAGI. CDR3 nucleotide sequence: TGTGCCAGCAGTTACTCCGCGGGGAACACTGAAGCTTTCTTT. Amino acids: CASSYSAGNTEAFF.

J is TRBJ2-1 and V is TRBV28, with D hard to call. V lost 10 bases, J lost 9 bases, and 10 bases lay in between. The CDR3 spans 10 residues. The germline gives CDR1 MDHEN, CDR2 SYDVKM. The CDR3 DNA is TGTGCCACCGGGTTTGGTGAGCAGTTCTTC. As protein: CATGFGEQFF. Combining the CDR3 with reference TRBV28 and TRBJ2-1 gives the whole variable domain DVKVTQSSRYLVKRTGEKVFLECVQDMDHENMFWYRQDPGLGLRLIYFSYDVKMKEKGDIPEGYSVSREKKERFSLILESASTNQTSMYLCATGFGEQFFGPGTRLTVL.

The chain joins TRBV28 to TRBJ1-1, with D possibly matching TRBD1 (6 bases). Trimming stripped 6 bases from V and 5 bases from J, with 10 bases between. This CDR3 is built from 12 residues. From germline, CDR1 is MDHEN and CDR2 SYDVKM. DNA for the CDR3: TGTGCCAGCAGCGACAGGTCTACTGAAGCTTTCTTT. Translated, it gives CASSDRSTEAFF. The full variable domain, in which reference TRBV28 and TRBJ1-1 provide the parts outside the CDR3, is DVKVTQSSRYLVKRTGEKVFLECVQDMDHENMFWYRQDPGLGLRLIYFSYDVKMKEKGDIPEGYSVSREKKERFSLILESASTNQTSMYLCASSDRSTEAFFGQGTRLTVV.

The chain combines TRBV7-9 with TRBJ2-2; TRBD2 is a possible D gene (5 bases). Trimming left V 3 bases short and J 1 base short, with 9 bases between. Germline lookup yields CDR1 SEHNR and CDR2 FQNEAQ (reference sequence). The CDR3 sequence is 15 residues long. In DNA, the CDR3 is TGTGCCAGCAGCTTCGGCGGGCTGAACACCGGGGAGCTGTTTTTT. The encoded protein is CASSFGGLNTGELFF.

The chain links TRBV2 to TRBJ2-7; D is ambiguous. From germline, CDR1 is SNHLY and CDR2 FYNNEI. The CDR3 sequence is 12 residues long. V was shortened by 4 bases and J by 3 bases, with 7 bases between the two germline ends. CDR3 protein: CASSVHIYEQYF. In nucleotides, the CDR3 is TGTGCCAGCAGTGTGCACATCTACGAGCAGTACTTC.

The chain carries TRBV7-2 and TRBJ2-1; D is ambiguous. CDR1 is SGHTA, CDR2 FQGNSA, per germline. The V end was cut by 2 bases, the J end by 12 bases, with 11 bases between. The CDR3 contains 12 residues. This CDR3 reads CASSLSASWQFF. The CDR3 region has the DNA TGTGCCAGCAGCTTATCCGCTAGTTGGCAGTTCTTC.

The count of this clone is one. The rearrangement joins TRBV7-2 to TRBJ2-7; 9 bases map to TRBD2. The CDR3 consists of 16 residues. J lost 7 bases, V lost 5 bases, and 15 bases had no gene match. The germline V gene encodes CDR1 SGHTA and CDR2 FQGNSA. The DNA of the CDR3 is TGTGCCAGCAGCCTACCGGGGCTAGCGGGAAGGGGAGAGCAGTACTTC. As protein: CASSLPGLAGRGEQYF.

The rearrangement links TRBV19 to TRBJ2-1, with TRBD2 matching over 13 bases. The CDR3 consists of 16 residues. The germline V gene encodes CDR1 LNHDA and CDR2 SQIVND (reference sequence). The junction had 12 bases not matched to a gene; V was cut back by 8 bases and J by 8 bases. The DNA of the CDR3 is TGTGCCAGTTCCAGGACTAGCGGGAGAACGAGCGATGAGCAGTTCTTC. It codes for CASSRTSGRTSDEQFF.

The genes are TRBV2 and TRBJ1-2, with D maybe TRBD1 (5 bases). The V end lost 6 bases, the J end lost 8 bases, and 16 bases lay between the germline ends. The length of the CDR3 is 13 residues. Germline values: CDR1 SNHLY, CDR2 FYNNEI. The CDR3 nucleotides are TGTGCCAGCAGCCTAGACAGATGGCGAGGCTACACCTTC. This gives the protein CASSLDRWRGYTF.

V usage is TRBV7-2 and J usage is TRBJ2-2, with TRBD2 matching 7 bases. V dropped 2 bases and J dropped 5; count of bases not matched to a gene: 5. Germline V gene data show CDR1 as SGHTA and CDR2 as FQGNSA. This CDR3 region has 15 residues. The CDR3 nucleotides read TGTGCCAGCAGCTTAATGCAGGGAGGGACCGGGGAGCTGTTTTTT. Encoded protein: CASSLMQGGTGELFF.

The chain carries TRBV28 and TRBJ2-7; the match to TRBD1 covers 7 bases. After removal of 6 bases from V and 1 base from J, the junction contained 3 bases not matched to a gene. Germline CDR1 and CDR2: MDHEN and SYDVKM. The CDR3 contains 13 residues. The DNA for the CDR3 is TGTGCCAGCAGCCGGGGACAGTCCTACGAGCAGTACTTC. This encodes CASSRGQSYEQYF.

A few counts support this clone. The chain employs TRBV27 and TRBJ1-1, with TRBD1 matching 8 bases. Germline V gene sequence: CDR1 MNHEY, CDR2 SMNVEV (reference sequence). CDR3 size: 13 residues. The V segment lost 6 bases and the J segment 11 bases; nucleotides outside the gene matches: 11. CDR3 coding DNA: TGTGCCAGCAGCCTTACGGGTCAGGGGGCGGCTTTCTTT. Protein product: CASSLTGQGAAFF.

The V call is TRBV6-1, the J call TRBJ1-1, with D perhaps TRBD1 (5 bases). V lost 3 bases and J 2 bases, leaving 10 bases between the germline ends. There are 14 residues in the CDR3. The germline gives CDR1 MNHNS, CDR2 SASEGT. CDR3 nucleotide sequence: TGTGCCAGCAGTGAGCAGGGAAGAAACACTGAAGCTTTCTTT. Amino acid sequence: CASSEQGRNTEAFF.

The rearrangement joins TRBV19 to TRBJ2-1; 12 bases are shared with TRBD2. Germline loops: CDR1 LNHDA, CDR2 SQIVND (reference sequence). J lost 7 bases, V lost 6 bases, and 13 bases had no gene match. This CDR3 has 17 residues. CDR3 sequence: CASRTSGSLVSGNEQFF. The CDR3 bases are TGTGCCAGTAGGACTAGCGGGAGTCTTGTGTCCGGTAATGAGCAGTTCTTC.

The chain recombines TRBV2 with TRBJ2-1; D unclear. The CDR3 totals 12 residues. The germline V gene has CDR1 SNHLY and CDR2 FYNNEI. V was clipped by 2 bases and J by 15 bases, with 14 bases between them. The CDR3 DNA sequence: TGTGCCAGCAGTGAAACCCTAGTCCCCGGGTTCTTC. It encodes CASSETLVPGFF. Complete variable domain (other parts from reference TRBV2 and TRBJ2-1): EPEVTQTPSHQVTQMGQEVILRCVPISNHLYFYWYRQILGQKVEFLVSFYNNEISEKSEIFDDQFSVERPDGSNFTLKIRSTKLEDSAMYFCASSETLVPGFFGPGTRLTVL.

The rearrangement joins TRBV10-1 to TRBJ2-7; D might be TRBD2 (5 bases). This CDR3 region has 14 residues. Germline V gene data show CDR1 as WNHNN and CDR2 as SYGVQD (reference sequence). Trimming left V 5 bases short and J 0 bases short, with 11 bases between. The CDR3 DNA follows: TGCGCCAGCAGTCCCGGGGAGAGCTCCTACGAGCAGTACTTC. As protein: CASSPGESSYEQYF.

The CDR3 is CASSLADYSYEQYF. CDR3 nucleotides: TGTGCCAGCAGCTTAGCGGACTATTCCTACGAGCAGTACTTC. The chain carries TRBV7-9 and TRBJ2-7; a weak D match, TRBD2 (6 bases). This CDR3 has 14 amino acids. Trimming shortened V by 0 bases and J by 1 base, and 7 bases separated the two germline ends. The germline gives CDR1 SEHNR, CDR2 FQNEAQ (reference sequence).

The V gene is TRBV9, the J gene TRBJ2-5; a possible D gene is TRBD1 (6 bases). Trimming stripped 0 bases from V and 5 bases from J, with 11 bases between. Germline CDR1 SGDLS, CDR2 YYNGEE. The CDR3 contains 14 residues. CDR3 residues: CASSVGSRGETQYF. Written as DNA, the CDR3 is TGTGCCAGCAGCGTAGGGAGTAGGGGGGAGACCCAGTACTTC.

CDR3 sequence reads: CASGSTASGTPLGQFF. The CDR3 region has the DNA TGTGCCAGCGGCAGTACAGCCTCCGGGACTCCCCTTGGGCAGTTCTTC. This rearrangement joins TRBV27 to TRBJ2-1; D possibly corresponds to TRBD2 (6 bases). The CDR3 consists of 16 residues. Trimming removed 8 bases at V and 12 bases at J, with 29 bases between. Germline V gene data show CDR1 as MNHEY and CDR2 as SMNVEV (reference sequence).

The rearrangement joins TRBV7-2 to TRBJ2-3; TRBD1 matches at 7 bases. CDR1 is SGHTA, CDR2 FQGNSA, per germline. V was clipped by 5 bases and J by 5 bases; unmatched bases: 19. The CDR3 totals 18 residues. Here the CDR3 DNA reads TGTGCCAGCAGCGTCACTCTCCGGGACAGAACGTCAAGAGATACGCAGTATTTT. Translated: CASSVTLRDRTSRDTQYF.

The chain combines TRBV2 with TRBJ1-1, with TRBD1 as a possible D gene (5 bases). V was clipped by 6 bases and J by 4 bases, with 21 bases between them. The CDR3 sequence is 16 residues long. Germline V gives CDR1 SNHLY, CDR2 FYNNEI. The CDR3 loop reads CASRGAPGGKTTEAFF. DNA of the CDR3: TGTGCCAGCAGAGGGGCTCCGGGGGGGAAGACCACTGAAGCTTTCTTT.

The chain combines TRBV7-9 with TRBJ2-1; the match to TRBD2 covers 11 bases. Germline V gene data show CDR1 as SEHNR and CDR2 as FQNEAQ (reference sequence). The V and J ends lost 5 bases and 7 bases, in that order; junction bases with no gene match: 13. The CDR3 contains 17 residues. CDR3 DNA sequence: TGTGCCAGCAGCGCAAAATTAGCGGGAGGGCCGAAAAATGAGCAGTTCTTC. This gives the protein CASSAKLAGGPKNEQFF.

This chain joins TRBV4-2 and TRBJ2-2, with 12 nucleotides matching TRBD2. Germline assignment: CDR1 LGHNA and CDR2 YNFKEQ. The CDR3 covers 19 residues. Unmatched junction bases numbered 10, after V lost 1 base and J lost 4 bases. DNA for the CDR3: TGTGCCAGCAGCCAAGGTCCGTCTAGCGGGAGGGCAGGCACCGGGGAGCTGTTTTTT. Translated, it gives CASSQGPSSGRAGTGELFF.

A few counts support this clone. The rearrangement uses TRBV6-4 and TRBJ2-3; TRBD2 agrees at 7 bases. V was pared by 0 bases and J by 4 bases, with 4 bases of the junction left unmatched. CDR3 length: 15 residues. In germline, CDR1 is MRHNA, CDR2 SNTAGT. CDR3 sequence (DNA): TGTGCCAGCAGTGACTCAGGGGCGGGAGCAGATACGCAGTATTTT. Encoded protein: CASSDSGAGADTQYF.

This clone appeared a single time. J is TRBJ2-1 and V is TRBV6-4, with 7 bases fitting TRBD2. V shed 2 bases, J shed 5 bases, and the junction held 0 bases outside the gene matches. This CDR3 comprises 13 residues. CDR1 and CDR2 (germline): MRHNA, SNTAGT. The CDR3 coding sequence is TGTGCCAGCAGTGACCGGGAGGACAATGAGCAGTTCTTC. Protein: CASSDREDNEQFF.

The genes are TRBV5-6 and TRBJ1-3, with D perhaps matching TRBD1 (6 bases). Germline CDR1 and CDR2: SGHDT and YYEEEE. V was pared by 1 base and J by 0 bases, with 11 bases between. This CDR3 is 16 amino acids long. The CDR3 sequence: CASSLLGAHSGNTIYF. CDR3 in DNA: TGTGCCAGCAGCTTGCTGGGGGCCCACTCTGGAAACACCATATATTTT.

This rearrangement joins TRBV11-2 to TRBJ2-7, with D perhaps TRBD1 (5 bases). Trimming cost V 1 base and J 2 bases, with 15 bases left between them. CDR3 size: 16 residues. Per germline, CDR1 SGHAT and CDR2 FQNNGV. CDR3 DNA sequence: TGTGCCAGCAGCTTAGGGGGCTCGGGCTGGCCCTACGAGCAGTACTTC. Encoded protein: CASSLGGSGWPYEQYF. The full variable domain, in which reference TRBV11-2 and TRBJ2-7 provide the parts outside the CDR3, is EAGVAQSPRYKIIEKRQSVAFWCNPISGHATLYWYQQILGQGPKLLIQFQNNGVVDDSQLPKDRFSAERLKGVDSTLKIQPAKLEDSAVYLCASSLGGSGWPYEQYFGPGTRLTVT.